This T cell receptor (beta chain) was sequenced for a study of blood T cells in healthy people across ages (dated by TCRdb to the mid-2010s). Describing the broader study: Template switching captured roughly one uniquely barcoded TCR beta cDNA molecule per two T cells in model experiments. Using deep sequencing normalized with unique cDNA molecular identifiers, the study measured how TCR beta repertoire diversity changes with age. Four age groups were formed from the donors: young (average roughly 15 years), middle-aged (approximately 41), aged (roughly 58) and long-lived (more than 75). To avoid experimental bias, donors of different ages were spread randomly across the sequencing lanes. For two donors (one aged 18 to 29 and one aged 80 or older), the study analyzed two additional independent replicas of 1 million unique cDNA reads from the same blood draw.

The full study reports these points: Bulk unsorted PBMC profiling prevented conclusive comparison of naive and antigen-experienced compartments. Total diversity estimates from one million sequenced T cells were considered lower bounds and underestimates. Donor CMV infection status was unknown, potentially confounding age-related changes in expanded clonotypes. Compared with the aged group, the long-lived group had more naive CD4+ T cells, fewer expanded clones and increased TCR diversity, a pattern suggesting age selection. As age increased, observed TCR beta diversity per million T cells dropped in a roughly linear way, and a significant reduction was already evident by age about 40. A strong correlation was found between observed TCR beta diversity and the percentage of naive T cells measured by flow cytometry.

Turning to this clonotype: This receptor's antigen is unknown. Per-base quality was not reported, and no clone a single base away is much larger than it.

Ends trimmed: V by 10 bases, J by 0 bases; bases unmatched to a gene: 9. The CDR3 runs 15 residues from the cysteine to the phenylalanine. Only CDR3 DNA remains: 45 bases, in frame from the first base. The germline V gene provides CDR1 MDHEN and CDR2 SYDVKM. Donors were roughly 40 systemically healthy Caucasian individuals from Russia aged roughly 6 to 100 years. Ten milliliters of peripheral blood were drawn from each donor into EDTA-treated Vacutainer tubes. Ficoll-Paque density-gradient centrifugation was used to isolate PBMCs, with at least 7 million obtained per sample. Total RNA was extracted from PBMCs with Trizol reagent, with at least 5.5 micrograms obtained per sample. The percentages of naive CD45RAhigh/CD27high T cells were determined by flow cytometry on a PBMC aliquot from every donor. The protocol used for the library was 5' RACE. Sequencing used an Illumina HiSeq 2500. A second roughly 7 to 11 cycle PCR used a sample-barcoded 5' primer and a J-beta primer mix. A template-switch 5' adaptor carrying 12 random nucleotides introduced a unique molecular identifier onto each TCR beta cDNA molecule. Each sample yielded at least 3 million CDR3-containing paired-end reads. First-strand cDNA was synthesized from all RNA with the Mint cDNA synthesis kit, primed by a TRBC-specific oligonucleotide. All cDNA was treated with uracil-DNA glycosylase and then went through a first 18-cycle PCR with the universal primers M1SS and BC2_uni_R. The authors processed their data as follows. For normalization, 1 million high-quality reads, each with a distinct molecular identifier, were randomly selected from each sample. Reads with shared molecular identifiers were discarded instead of being binned into consensus sequences. MiTCR, with a Q25 quality threshold and the strictest error-elimination algorithm, was used for CDR3 identification, clonotype clustering and error correction. A nonparametric unseen species model with Euler transformation was used to estimate a lower bound on total TCR beta diversity. Using fastp at Q25 and MiXCR, TCRdb reprocessed the public reads and kept productive beta chains. Every distinct CDR3 protein forms one entry, paired with its most common genes and DNA. These V and J calls originate from TCRdb's pipeline instead of the authors' own analysis. This sample gives roughly 1,800,000 distinct CDR3 sequences in total; less than 50% of them show up just once. Around 2.1% of the sample is in the top ten clones.

The sequence was collected from a woman aged 40 to 49 in good health. The material sequenced was blood. The sequence joins TRBV28 to TRBJ1-5, and TRBD1 aligns with 7 junction nucleotides. The nucleotides read TGTGCCATCCGAGGACAGGTCCTTAGCAATCAGCCCCAGCATTTT. Its protein reads: CAIRGQVLSNQPQHF.